The text below deals with one TCR beta chain. Per the germline V gene, CDR1 is SGHRS and CDR2 is YFSETQ. The CDR3 spans 13 residues. V dropped 4 bases and J dropped 12 bases, with 19 bases sitting between them. The data were produced by immunoSEQ multiplex PCR, yet TCRdb's version contains in-frame clones alone and is incomplete. Here the sample spans 35,000 to 40,000 clones, roughly 80% being singletons. This record comes from a study of a mutant IDH1 vaccine in newly diagnosed glioma. Noted time point: baseline, week 1 (first vaccination visit). Treatment here: pre-vaccination baseline after standard-of-care therapy.

Here the sequenced sample was PBMCs, taken from a glioma patient treated with radiotherapy, temozolomide or both. The source of this sequence is a man aged 35 to 55 with glioma. Some clones in this sample may be carry-over from other donors' samples. This sequence joins TRBV5-1 and TRBJ1-1; possibly TRBD1 for D (6 bases). DNA of the CDR3: TGCGCCAGCAGCAACGAAATACAGGGCCTTTCTTTCTTT. Protein product: CASSNEIQGLSFF. The full variable domain, its missing parts supplied by reference TRBV5-1 and TRBJ1-1, is KAGVTQTPRYLIKTRGQQVTLSCSPISGHRSVSWYQQTPGQGLQFLFEYFSETQRNKGNFPGRFSGRQFSNSRSEMNVSTLELGDSALYLCASSNEIQGLSFFGQGTRLTVV.